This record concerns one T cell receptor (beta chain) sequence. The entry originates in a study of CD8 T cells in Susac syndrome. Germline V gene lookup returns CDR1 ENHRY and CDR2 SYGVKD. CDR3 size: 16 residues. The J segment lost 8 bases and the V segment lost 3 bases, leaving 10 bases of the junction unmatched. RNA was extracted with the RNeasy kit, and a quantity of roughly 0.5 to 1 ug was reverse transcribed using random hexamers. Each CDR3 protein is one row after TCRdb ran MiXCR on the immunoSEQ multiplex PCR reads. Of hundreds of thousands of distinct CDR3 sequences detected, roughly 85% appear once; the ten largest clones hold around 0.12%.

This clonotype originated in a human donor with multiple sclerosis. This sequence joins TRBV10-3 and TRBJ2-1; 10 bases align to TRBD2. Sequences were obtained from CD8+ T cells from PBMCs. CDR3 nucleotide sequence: TGTGCCATCAGTGATAGAGGGACTAGCGTATACGATGAGCAGTTCTTC. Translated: CAISDRGTSVYDEQFF.